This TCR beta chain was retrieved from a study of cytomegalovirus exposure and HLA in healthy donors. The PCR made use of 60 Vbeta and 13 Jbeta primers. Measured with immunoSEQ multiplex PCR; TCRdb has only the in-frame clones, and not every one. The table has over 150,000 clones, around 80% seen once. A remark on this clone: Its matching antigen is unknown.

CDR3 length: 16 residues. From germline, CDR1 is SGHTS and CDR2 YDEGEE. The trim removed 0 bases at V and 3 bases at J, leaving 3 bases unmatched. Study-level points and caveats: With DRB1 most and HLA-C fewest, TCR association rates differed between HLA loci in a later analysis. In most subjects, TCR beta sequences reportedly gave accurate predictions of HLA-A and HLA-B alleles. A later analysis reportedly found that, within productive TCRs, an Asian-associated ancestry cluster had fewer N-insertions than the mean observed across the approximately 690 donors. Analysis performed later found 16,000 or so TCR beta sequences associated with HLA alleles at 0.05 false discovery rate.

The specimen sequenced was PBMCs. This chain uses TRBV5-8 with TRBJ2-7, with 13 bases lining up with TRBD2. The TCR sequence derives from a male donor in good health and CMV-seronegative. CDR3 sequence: CASSLVRTSGSYEQYF. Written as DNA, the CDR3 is TGTGCCAGCAGCTTGGTGCGGACTAGCGGGAGCTACGAGCAGTACTTC.